This passage covers 20 T cell receptor beta chains from one sample sequenced in a study of T cells in tuberculosis. The time point here: new active TB diagnosis, blood taken before or within 7 days of starting treatment. Sequencing was performed with immunoSEQ multiplex PCR; in TCRdb, only in-frame clones are kept and a portion is missing. The top ten clones hold about 15% of a sample with tens of thousands of clones, approximately 85% of them seen once. The sample consisted of PBMCs, taken at tuberculosis diagnosis. Every receptor here comes from an adult with tuberculosis.

This clone was observed a handful of times. The rearrangement joins TRBV5-1 to TRBJ2-5; TRBD1 matches at 9 bases. The V segment lost 4 bases and the J segment 5 bases; nucleotides outside the gene matches: 12. The CDR3 is 16 amino acids. Germline V gene sequence: CDR1 SGHRS, CDR2 YFSETQ. CDR3: CASSGQGTTSRETQYF. The CDR3 coding sequence is TGCGCCAGCAGCGGACAGGGGACCACTAGTCGGGAGACCCAGTACTTC.

V and J are TRBV19 and TRBJ2-3, with 8 bases lining up with TRBD2. Germline V gene sequence: CDR1 LNHDA, CDR2 SQIVND (reference sequence). Trimming cost V 6 bases and J 5 bases; bases outside gene matches: 10. The CDR3 consists of 15 residues. CDR3 nucleotide sequence: TGTGCCAGTAGGGCTAAAGCGGGGGCCAGAGATACGCAGTATTTT. This gives the protein CASRAKAGARDTQYF.

This chain joins TRBV19 and TRBJ2-3; TRBD1 aligns across 9 bases. CDR1 LNHDA and CDR2 SQIVND come from the germline V gene (reference sequence). The CDR3 loop spans 16 amino acids. The junction had 6 bases not matched to a gene; V was cut back by 5 bases and J by 0 bases. CDR3 protein: CASSPGTGTSTDTQYF. CDR3 DNA: TGTGCCAGTAGTCCGGGGACAGGGACCAGCACAGATACGCAGTATTTT.

J is TRBJ2-7 and V is TRBV6-6; D remains ambiguous. This CDR3 has 12 residues. V dropped 4 bases and J dropped 3 bases, with 7 bases sitting between them. Germline V gene sequence: CDR1 MNHNY, CDR2 SVGAGI (reference sequence). In DNA form, the CDR3 reads TGTGCCAGCAGTTTTACAAACTACGAGCAGTACTTC. Protein: CASSFTNYEQYF.

The CDR3 DNA sequence: TGTGCCAGCAGCCAAGAGGACGGGGGGGTGTTTCACAAGACGCAGTATTTT. Amino acid sequence: CASSQEDGGVFHKTQYF. The genes are TRBV14 and TRBJ2-3; 8 positions agree with TRBD2. The CDR3 covers 17 residues. V shed 0 bases and J 9 bases; nucleotides not matched to a gene: 14. Looked up from germline, CDR1 is SGHDN and CDR2 is FVKESK.

The chain employs TRBV9 and TRBJ1-4; D gene unclear. The ends were cut back, 4 bases at V and 0 bases at J, with 10 bases in the middle. The germline V gene encodes CDR1 SGDLS and CDR2 YYNGEE. The CDR3 extends over 15 amino acids. DNA of the CDR3: TGTGCCAGCAGCTTATCGGTGGCAACTAATGAAAAACTGTTTTTT. Translating gives CASSLSVATNEKLFF.

CDR3 protein: CASSPDRGPDTQYF. The DNA of the CDR3 is TGTGCCAGCAGCCCGGACAGGGGGCCCGATACGCAGTATTTT. The genes are TRBV7-8 and TRBJ2-3; 11 bases align to TRBD1. The germline gives CDR1 SGHVS, CDR2 FQNEAQ. After removal of 5 bases from V and 6 bases from J, the junction contained 4 bases not matched to a gene. The CDR3 consists of 14 residues.

The DNA for the CDR3 is TGCGCCAGCCTCGGACAGGAAACGAACACCGGGGAGCTGTTTTTT. Its translation: CASLGQETNTGELFF. V and J are TRBV5-1 and TRBJ2-2, with 7 bases identical to TRBD1. The CDR3 totals 15 residues. CDR1 is SGHRS and CDR2 is YFSETQ in the germline V gene. The junction had 6 bases not matched to a gene; V was cut back by 7 bases and J by 0 bases.

The rearrangement links TRBV10-3 to TRBJ2-3; no definite D call. The CDR3 has 13 residues. Deletions cut 3 bases from V and 9 bases from J, with 13 bases between. Germline CDR1 reads ENHRY; CDR2 reads SYGVKD. The DNA for the CDR3 is TGTGCCATCAGTGACGTCGCCATCCAGACGCAGTATTTT. Protein product: CAISDVAIQTQYF.

The chain uses TRBV7-6 and TRBJ2-7, with 10 bases matching TRBD2. Germline lookup yields CDR1 SGHVS and CDR2 FNYEAQ. This CDR3 is 17 amino acids long. The V gene end was trimmed by 1 base and the J gene end by 2 bases; junction bases not matched to a gene: 8. The CDR3 nucleotides are TGTGCCAGCAGCTTAGGGGGACTAGCGACTGGTGCCTACGAGCAGTACTTC. Translating it yields CASSLGGLATGAYEQYF.

The chain uses TRBV5-6 and TRBJ1-5; the match to TRBD1 covers 10 bases. J was trimmed by 7 bases and V by 4 bases; bases with no gene match: 8. The CDR3 has 15 amino acids. CDR1 is SGHDT, CDR2 YYEEEE, per germline. The CDR3 loop is CASSRDRGIAQPQHF. The DNA of the CDR3 is TGTGCCAGCAGCCGGGACAGGGGTATAGCGCAGCCCCAGCATTTT.

This clone has a handful of counts. The rearrangement uses TRBV6-1 and TRBJ2-7, with D possibly being TRBD1 (5 bases). This CDR3 is 11 amino acids long. In germline, CDR1 is MNHNS, CDR2 SASEGT. Trimming pared 6 bases from V and 6 bases from J, leaving 9 bases between. This chain's CDR3 is CASRQGTEQYF. CDR3 bases: TGTGCCAGCAGGCAGGGCACCGAGCAGTACTTC.

This chain links TRBV15 with TRBJ2-7; D not certain. Germline CDR1 reads LNHNV; CDR2 reads YYDKDF (reference sequence). Trimming took off 0 bases at V and 10 bases at J, with 10 bases between the two ends. The CDR3 sequence is 12 residues long. The chain's CDR3 is CATSRDLESQYF. The CDR3 bases are TGTGCCACCAGCAGAGATCTGGAGTCCCAGTACTTC.

The chain is built from TRBV7-2 and TRBJ2-7; D ambiguous. Looked up from germline, CDR1 is SGHTA and CDR2 is FQGNSA. This CDR3 region has 12 residues. V lost 4 bases to trimming and J lost 0 bases, with 4 bases between them. The CDR3 sequence is CASSWASYEQYF. The CDR3 nucleotides are TGTGCCAGCAGCTGGGCCTCCTACGAGCAGTACTTC.

The gene calls are TRBV2 and TRBJ2-1; D remains unclear. V was cut by 5 bases and J by 10 bases, with 12 bases left in between. The CDR3 loop spans 12 amino acids. In germline, CDR1 is SNHLY, CDR2 FYNNEI. The CDR3 is CASSPAASEQFF. CDR3 DNA: TGTGCCAGCAGTCCCGCAGCGAGCGAGCAGTTCTTC. The variable domain in full, completed from reference TRBV2 and TRBJ2-1, reads EPEVTQTPSHQVTQMGQEVILRCVPISNHLYFYWYRQILGQKVEFLVSFYNNEISEKSEIFDDQFSVERPDGSNFTLKIRSTKLEDSAMYFCASSPAASEQFFGPGTRLTVL.

This clone has only one observation. J is TRBJ1-1 and V is TRBV7-2, with D uncertain. The CDR3 covers 15 residues. Germline CDR1 reads SGHTA; CDR2 reads FQGNSA. V lost 5 bases to trimming and J lost 0 bases, with 13 bases between them. CDR3 sequence (DNA): TGTGCCAGCAGCGACGAGGTCTCCATGAACACTGAAGCTTTCTTT. It encodes CASSDEVSMNTEAFF.

The genes are TRBV11-2 and TRBJ2-1; 9 nucleotides agree with TRBD2. V dropped 4 bases and J dropped 9; count of bases not matched to a gene: 13. The CDR3 is 16 residues long. Germline values: CDR1 SGHAT, CDR2 FQNNGV. The CDR3 nucleotides are TGTGCCAGCAGCTCTCTACCTAGCGGGATCTTACGTGAGCAGTTCTTC. It translates to CASSSLPSGILREQFF.

V and J are TRBV28 and TRBJ1-1; the D is unclear. CDR1 is MDHEN and CDR2 is SYDVKM in the germline V gene. Trimming cost V 6 bases and J 2 bases, with 4 bases left between them. The CDR3 runs 11 residues. In DNA form, the CDR3 reads TGTGCCAGCAGCGTTAACACTGAAGCTTTCTTT. Protein sequence: CASSVNTEAFF.

The V and J genes are TRBV7-9 and TRBJ2-7, with D maybe TRBD1 (6 bases). The CDR3 has 14 residues. Trimming took 2 bases from V and 3 from J, leaving 11 bases between them. CDR1 and CDR2 (germline): SEHNR, FQNEAQ (reference sequence). The CDR3 DNA is TGTGCCAGCAGCTTATTAACAGGGTACTACGAGCAGTACTTC. Translating gives CASSLLTGYYEQYF.

The gene calls are TRBV18 and TRBJ1-1, with 8 bases that match TRBD1. The CDR3 is 14 amino acids. Germline values: CDR1 KGHSH, CDR2 LQKENI. After removal of 7 bases from V and 4 bases from J, the junction contained 8 bases not matched to a gene. The CDR3, as DNA: TGTGCCAGCTATGAGACAGGGGCGGGCACTGAAGCTTTCTTT. As protein: CASYETGAGTEAFF.